This T cell receptor (beta chain) was captured in a study of T-cell memory formation after mild COVID-19. The study's findings and limits: A balance of CD4 and CD8 characterized clones contracting day 15 to 85, whereas later expanders leaned CD4+. CD4+ clones that contracted lay mainly in CM and EM; CD8+ ones lay in EMRA.

The sample holds many counts of this clonotype. Its antigen is undetermined. Germline V lookup: CDR1 DFQATT, CDR2 SNEGSKA (reference sequence). This CDR3 spans 14 amino acids. V was clipped by 5 bases and J by 5 bases; unmatched bases: 6. TCR alpha and TCR beta cDNA libraries carrying sample barcodes and UMIs came from 5'RACE with constant-segment primers. TCRdb analysed the 5' RACE reads with MiXCR anew, one entry per CDR3 protein. The sample has some 450,000 distinct CDR3 sequences, 15% to 20% seen once. The source is an adult woman who had mild COVID-19 (a few samples of this study predate the infection). Cell type and time point are not known. V usage is TRBV20-1 and J usage is TRBJ2-2; 9 bases agree with TRBD1. The sequencing input was PBMCs or a T cell subset sorted from them (not recorded which). The CDR3 DNA reads TGCAGTGCTCAACCGGGACAGGGAACCGGGGAGCTGTTTTTT. It encodes CSAQPGQGTGELFF.